These 32 T cell receptor beta chains share one sample of origin, sequenced in a study of shared T cell receptors in the human thymus. Using immunoSEQ multiplex PCR, the repertoire was profiled, and TCRdb retains in-frame clones only, with some absent. The sample lists 540,000 or so clones, approximately 80% occurring once. This same sample was also part of a study on human thymus T cells.

The sequenced sample consisted of thymocytes. These receptors were taken from a boy less than two years old with a congenital heart defect.

A few counts support this clone. The V and J genes are TRBV27 and TRBJ2-6; possible D gene TRBD2, 6 bases. The V end lost 1 base, the J end lost 1 base, and 11 bases lay between the germline ends. Germline assignment: CDR1 MNHEY and CDR2 SMNVEV (reference sequence). CDR3 size: 17 residues. CDR3 DNA sequence: TGTGCCAGCAGTTTATACGCGGGATTTTCTGGGGCCAACGTCCTGACTTTC. Translated: CASSLYAGFSGANVLTF.

The chain employs TRBV5-4 and TRBJ2-3, with 11 bases matching TRBD2. The germline V gene has CDR1 SGHNT and CDR2 YYREEE (reference sequence). After removal of 0 bases from V and 2 bases from J, the junction contained 14 bases not matched to a gene. The CDR3 is 20 residues long. The CDR3 nucleotides are TGTGCCAGCAGCTTGGGAGGGACTAGCGGACAACCCGAGGACACAGATACGCAGTATTTT. This encodes CASSLGGTSGQPEDTDTQYF.

This chain uses TRBV7-2 with TRBJ2-2, with D possibly TRBD2 on 6 matching bases. V gave up 1 base and J gave up 4 bases, with 19 bases separating them. The CDR3 extends over 18 amino acids. Germline-derived CDR1 and CDR2 are SGHTA and FQGNSA. Written as DNA, the CDR3 is TGTGCCAGCAGCTTAGGGAGGGGCTTTGCTCTAAGCACCGGGGAGCTGTTTTTT. Translated: CASSLGRGFALSTGELFF.

The chain couples TRBV15 to TRBJ1-2, with TRBD1 identical over 8 bases. Trimming removed 6 bases from V and 2 bases from J; junction bases left unmatched: 5. The CDR3 length is 14 residues. Per the germline V gene, CDR1 is LNHNV and CDR2 is YYDKDF (reference sequence). CDR3 sequence (DNA): TGTGCCACCAGTCAGACAGGGGCAAACTATGGCTACACCTTC. It yields the protein CATSQTGANYGYTF.

The chain has TRBV19 and TRBJ2-7; 10 positions match TRBD1. The V and J ends lost 3 bases and 5 bases, in that order; junction bases with no gene match: 7. CDR1 LNHDA and CDR2 SQIVND come from the germline V gene (reference sequence). The CDR3 covers 15 residues. The CDR3 DNA is TGTGCCAGTAGTATTACGGCCGGGACAGGGGACGAGCAGTACTTC. Translating gives CASSITAGTGDEQYF.

CDR3 in DNA: TGTGCCAGTAGTATCACCCCGGGACAGGAGGGGAGGTATAGCAATCAGCCCCAGCATTTT. This encodes CASSITPGQEGRYSNQPQHF. The genes are TRBV19 and TRBJ1-5; 8 positions match TRBD1. Trimming removed 3 bases from V and 0 bases from J; junction bases left unmatched: 16. The germline CDR1 and CDR2 sequences are LNHDA and SQIVND (reference sequence). CDR3 length equals 20 residues.

J is TRBJ2-2 and V is TRBV4-3, with 7 bases fitting TRBD2. CDR1 and CDR2 from the germline V gene are LGHNA and YSLEER. Trimming removed 1 base from V and 0 bases from J; junction bases left unmatched: 5. The CDR3 spans 17 residues. The CDR3 nucleotides are TGCGCCAGCAGCCAAGGTCCCAGCGGGGCGAACACCGGGGAGCTGTTTTTT. Amino acids: CASSQGPSGANTGELFF.

The chain joins TRBV13 to TRBJ2-7, with D unresolved. CDR3 length: 14 amino acids. The V end lost 4 bases, the J end lost 2 bases, and 12 bases lay between the germline ends. CDR1 and CDR2 from the germline V gene are PRHDT and FYEKMQ (reference sequence). For the CDR3, the DNA is TGTGCCAGCAGCTCTCCAGTCACCACCTACGAGCAGTACTTC. Translation gives CASSSPVTTYEQYF.

This rearrangement joins TRBV10-1 to TRBJ2-2; TRBD2 might be the D (5 bases). This CDR3 region has 13 residues. Per germline, CDR1 WNHNN and CDR2 SYGVQD (reference sequence). V gave up 3 bases and J gave up 4 bases, with 6 bases separating them. The CDR3 DNA reads as TGCGCCAGCAGTGATGGGAGCACCGGGGAGCTGTTTTTT. This encodes CASSDGSTGELFF.

The chain has TRBV6-6 and TRBJ1-5, with D tentatively TRBD1 (6 bases). This CDR3 has 15 amino acids. Germline V gene lookup returns CDR1 MNHNY and CDR2 SVGAGI (reference sequence). Trimming took off 5 bases at V and 4 bases at J, with 15 bases between the two ends. CDR3 loop: CASSVAGDRNQPQHF. The CDR3 DNA is TGTGCCAGCAGTGTGGCAGGGGATCGGAATCAGCCCCAGCATTTT.

The rearrangement uses TRBV14 and TRBJ2-7; weak D call: TRBD1 (5 bases). The V end was cut by 8 bases, the J end by 0 bases, with 11 bases between. The CDR3 is 13 amino acids. Germline CDR1 is SGHDN and CDR2 is FVKESK. Here the CDR3 reads CASSRAFSYEQYF. The CDR3 bases are TGTGCCAGCTCCAGGGCATTCTCCTACGAGCAGTACTTC.

This clone was picked up a small number of times. This rearrangement joins TRBV29-1 to TRBJ2-7; no definite D call. The germline CDR1 and CDR2 sequences are SQVTM and ANQGSEA. V gave up 5 bases and J gave up 2 bases, with 13 bases separating them. The CDR3 is made up of 13 amino acids. The CDR3 reads CSVYCEKPYEQYF. The CDR3 region has the DNA TGCAGCGTTTACTGCGAGAAGCCCTACGAGCAGTACTTC.

This chain connects TRBV4-3 to TRBJ2-6; the match to TRBD2 covers 7 bases. This CDR3 region has 21 residues. V lost 0 bases, J lost 3 bases, and 17 bases stayed unmatched. Germline CDR1 and CDR2: LGHNA and YSLEER. CDR3 loop: CASSQDRGPGLSLGGANVLTF. CDR3 DNA sequence: TGCGCCAGCAGCCAAGATAGAGGGCCGGGACTATCTCTCGGTGGGGCCAACGTCCTGACTTTC.

The V and J genes are TRBV5-1 and TRBJ2-5; 9 bases map to TRBD2. CDR3 size: 15 residues. With 4 bases clipped from V and 1 base from J, the junction kept 5 bases outside the gene matches. The germline CDR1 and CDR2 sequences are SGHRS and YFSETQ. CDR3 protein: CASSTRLAVQETQYF. The CDR3 DNA is TGCGCCAGCAGCACCCGACTAGCGGTCCAAGAGACCCAGTACTTC.

This chain joins TRBV4-1 and TRBJ2-1; 14 bases map to TRBD2. The junction had 18 bases not matched to a gene; V was cut back by 3 bases and J by 8 bases. The CDR3 has 20 amino acids. Germline lookup yields CDR1 MGHRA and CDR2 YSYEKL. The DNA for the CDR3 is TGCGCCAGCAGCCACACTCCGGGACTAGCGGGAGTCCGCCGGTGGGATGAGCAGTTCTTC. Residues: CASSHTPGLAGVRRWDEQFF.

This clone showed up just a few times. The J gene is TRBJ2-1, the V gene TRBV4-2, with 8 nucleotides matching TRBD2. The CDR3 is 16 residues long. Germline loops: CDR1 LGHNA, CDR2 YNFKEQ. J gave up 1 base and V 2 bases, and 4 bases lay outside the gene matches. CDR3 sequence: CASSQLAGRSYNEQFF. CDR3 DNA sequence: TGTGCCAGCAGCCAATTAGCGGGAAGGTCCTACAATGAGCAGTTCTTC.

The J gene is TRBJ2-7, the V gene TRBV4-3, with 11 nucleotides matching TRBD2. Germline V gene data show CDR1 as LGHNA and CDR2 as YSLEER. The V and J ends lost 0 bases and 7 bases, in that order; junction bases with no gene match: 11. The CDR3 runs 17 residues. In DNA form, the CDR3 reads TGCGCCAGCAGCCAAGATCCCACTAGCGGGGGATGGGGGGAGCAGTACTTC. Translated: CASSQDPTSGGWGEQYF.

The chain recombines TRBV7-8 with TRBJ2-7; D uncertain. CDR1 SGHVS and CDR2 FQNEAQ come from the germline V gene. This CDR3 comprises 14 residues. V gave up 4 bases and J gave up 1 base, with 11 bases separating them. CDR3 residues: CASSSTTNSYEQYF. CDR3 coding DNA: TGTGCCAGCAGCTCTACGACAAATTCCTACGAGCAGTACTTC.

The J gene is TRBJ1-2, the V gene TRBV5-7, with a tentative D call TRBD1 (5 bases). TRBV5-7 is an ORF; its function is uncertain. The CDR3 totals 14 residues. Trimming left V 4 bases short and J 5 bases short, with 15 bases between. The DNA of the CDR3 is TGTGCCAGCAGCGCCCGGAGGGGAAAGTATGGCTACACCTTC. Protein sequence: CASSARRGKYGYTF.

The genes are TRBV27 and TRBJ2-5, with a possible D match to TRBD1 (5 bases). CDR3 size: 15 residues. Germline assignment: CDR1 MNHEY and CDR2 SMNVEV (reference sequence). The V end lost 6 bases, the J end lost 2 bases, and 16 bases lay between the germline ends. In DNA form, the CDR3 reads TGTGCCAGCAGACAATTAGACAGAGCTCAAGAGACCCAGTACTTC. Translating gives CASRQLDRAQETQYF.

V and J are TRBV25-1 and TRBJ1-5; D remains ambiguous. Germline-derived CDR1 and CDR2 are MGHDK and SYGVNS. V was trimmed by 4 bases and J by 0 bases, leaving 7 bases between them. The CDR3 is 14 amino acids. CDR3 loop: CASSARGSNQPQHF. The CDR3 DNA follows: TGTGCCAGCAGTGCCCGGGGTAGCAATCAGCCCCAGCATTTT.

CDR3 loop: CASSRGTGGGTEAFF. In DNA form, the CDR3 reads TGTGCCAGTAGTCGAGGGACAGGGGGGGGCACTGAAGCTTTCTTT. The chain employs TRBV19 and TRBJ1-1, with 11 bases aligning to TRBD1. The CDR3 is 15 amino acids. Germline CDR1 LNHDA, CDR2 SQIVND (reference sequence). Trimming removed 5 bases from V and 4 bases from J; junction bases left unmatched: 6.

This sequence joins TRBV19 and TRBJ1-1, with 7 bases matching TRBD1. V lost 6 bases, J lost 3 bases, and 4 bases stayed unmatched. Germline CDR1 and CDR2: LNHDA and SQIVND (reference sequence). CDR3 length: 13 amino acids. The CDR3 reads CASSSGTDTEAFF. In DNA form, the CDR3 reads TGTGCCAGTAGCTCCGGGACAGACACTGAAGCTTTCTTT.

This clone was seen only a few times. The chain is built from TRBV14 and TRBJ2-2; TRBD1 agrees at 7 bases. CDR3 length: 17 residues. The V gene end was trimmed by 4 bases and the J gene end by 6 bases; junction bases not matched to a gene: 14. Germline V gives CDR1 SGHDN, CDR2 FVKESK. CDR3 nucleotides: TGTGCCAGCAGCCGATATCTAGACAGGGATATGCCCGGGGAGCTGTTTTTT. This gives the protein CASSRYLDRDMPGELFF.

The chain uses TRBV30 and TRBJ1-5; TRBD1 is a possible D gene (5 bases). V was clipped by 0 bases and J by 7 bases, with 16 bases between them. The CDR3 loop spans 15 amino acids. CDR1 and CDR2 (germline): GTSNPN, SVGIG (reference sequence). The CDR3 sequence: CAWSVRQGEAQPQHF. As DNA, the CDR3 is TGTGCCTGGAGTGTACGCCAGGGTGAGGCCCAGCCCCAGCATTTT. Full variable domain (outside the CDR3, taken from reference TRBV30 and TRBJ1-5): SQTIHQWPATLVQPVGSPLSLECTVEGTSNPNLYWYRQAAGRGLQLLFYSVGIGQISSEVPQNLSASRPQDRQFILSSKKLLLSDSGFYLCAWSVRQGEAQPQHFGDGTRLSIL.

The V and J genes are TRBV28 and TRBJ2-3; 7 bases agree with TRBD2. The CDR3 extends over 17 amino acids. Per the germline V gene, CDR1 is MDHEN and CDR2 is SYDVKM. Losses at the gene ends were 2 bases for V and 0 bases for J; bases not matched to a gene: 8. The chain's CDR3 is CASSLIPLADSTDTQYF. CDR3 nucleotide sequence: TGTGCCAGCAGTTTAATCCCTCTAGCGGATAGCACAGATACGCAGTATTTT. The full variable domain, completed using reference TRBV28 and TRBJ2-3, is DVKVTQSSRYLVKRTGEKVFLECVQDMDHENMFWYRQDPGLGLRLIYFSYDVKMKEKGDIPEGYSVSREKKERFSLILESASTNQTSMYLCASSLIPLADSTDTQYFGPGTRLTVL.

This clone was counted a few times. The chain links TRBV28 to TRBJ2-7; D unclear. With 5 bases removed from V and 7 bases from J, the gap between germline ends came to 12 bases. The germline gives CDR1 MDHEN, CDR2 SYDVKM. This CDR3 comprises 12 residues. The CDR3 is CASSPRRWEQYF. For the CDR3, the DNA is TGTGCCAGCAGTCCGCGCCGTTGGGAGCAGTACTTC.

This rearrangement joins TRBV27 to TRBJ1-5, with 8 positions matching TRBD1. CDR1 is MNHEY and CDR2 is SMNVEV in the germline V gene (reference sequence). The V segment lost 5 bases and the J segment 4 bases; nucleotides outside the gene matches: 7. This CDR3 is built from 15 residues. The CDR3 DNA reads TGTGCCAGCAGTCTCGGACAGGGAAGGAATCAGCCCCAGCATTTT. This translates into CASSLGQGRNQPQHF.

This clone has a handful of counts. V usage is TRBV6-5 and J usage is TRBJ1-6, with 8 bases aligning to TRBD1. With 7 bases clipped from V and 6 bases from J, the junction kept 5 bases outside the gene matches. The CDR3 runs 14 residues. CDR1 is MNHEY and CDR2 is SVGAGI in the germline V gene. CDR3 in DNA: TGTGCCAGCACACGACAGGGGAGTAATTCACCCCTCCACTTT. Residues: CASTRQGSNSPLHF.

This rearrangement joins TRBV14 to TRBJ2-7; D gene unclear. Germline V gives CDR1 SGHDN, CDR2 FVKESK. V lost 0 bases, J lost 4 bases, and 10 bases lay in between. The CDR3 is 14 residues long. The CDR3, as DNA: TGTGCCAGCAGCCAAGAGGCAGGTTGGTACGAGCAGTACTTC. Its protein is CASSQEAGWYEQYF.

V is TRBV25-1 and J is TRBJ2-1; the D gene is possibly TRBD1 (6 bases). CDR1 and CDR2 from the germline V gene are MGHDK and SYGVNS. V was cut by 3 bases and J by 3 bases, with 15 bases left in between. CDR3 length: 16 amino acids. The CDR3 reads CASSEWASGDYNEQFF. As DNA, the CDR3 is TGTGCCAGCAGTGAGTGGGCTTCAGGGGACTACAATGAGCAGTTCTTC.

The J gene is TRBJ1-3, the V gene TRBV6-1; D gene unclear. V lost 7 bases and J 0 bases, leaving 7 bases between the germline ends. Germline assignment: CDR1 MNHNS and CDR2 SASEGT. This CDR3 region has 13 residues. CDR3 sequence reads: CASTGFSGNTIYF. The DNA for the CDR3 is TGTGCCAGCACCGGTTTCTCTGGAAACACCATATATTTT.